Given below is one T cell receptor beta chain in context. This clonotype occurred many times. It lacks a known antigen. The sample holds no much larger clone one base away, and base qualities are not on file. The TCR beta CDR3 regions were amplified from the RNA transcripts. The first round of RT-PCR for the TCR CDR3 was performed with the HTBI primer set and the Qiagen OneStep RT-PCR kit. Libraries were constructed in a second round of multiplex PCR, after which size selection and purification were performed. The libraries were sequenced on an Illumina HiSeq2000 using paired-end 100 bp reads. As for the authors' bioinformatics: Raw data were processed with SOAPnuke, discarding reads with adapters, uncalled bases, mean Phred below 15, or no exact constant-primer or identifier match. COPE v1.2.5 was used to merge the high-quality paired reads, and each unique nucleotide sequence was defined as a clonotype. MiTCR v1.1 was used to align the clonotypes against IMGT TRBV, TRBD and TRBJ reference segments. The analysis was restricted to V-J combinations with a frequency above 0.0001, which together covered about 99% of the repertoires. A TCS score was defined as the ratio between F50 (clonal expansion) and ExV (chaos), using BLOSUM62-based TCRdist between CDR3 peptides within each V-J. Welch's t-statistics and random forest reduced 500 to 650 V-J features to roughly 13, which were used in a naive Bayes classifier (R e1071). The public sequencing data were trimmed at Q25 with fastp and processed into clonotypes with MiXCR by TCRdb, which kept only in-frame beta chains. CDR3 protein duplicates are merged, each entry listing the most common genes and DNA. In this record, the V and J calls reflect TCRdb's handling and not the investigators' own analysis. The sample table records 200,000 to 300,000 distinct CDR3 sequences; about a sixth of these occur just once. 28% of the sample is held by the ten biggest clonotypes.

V is cut by 5 bases and J by 3 bases, and the space between the germline ends is 19 bases. The cysteine opens and the phenylalanine closes a CDR3 of 16 amino acids. Here the CDR3 DNA is all that survives: 48 bases in frame from base 1. Taken from the germline V gene (reference sequence), the CDR1 and CDR2 loops are LNHNV and YYDKDF. The data were taken from a study of T cells in Graves' hyperthyroidism and ophthalmopathy (dated 2019 in TCRdb). Notes on the research overall: Peripheral blood was sampled at the time of initial diagnosis, prior to any treatment. Thyroid tissue and blood T-cell repertoires from over 5 Graves' hyperthyroidism patients were also compared in the study. Prospective prediction of ophthalmopathy was tested in an independent validation cohort consisting of fewer than 20 hyperthyroidism patients and approximately 16 patients who later progressed to ophthalmopathy. Once sampling was done, hyperthyroidism patients were given methimazole at a starting dose of 30 mg daily, whereas ophthalmopathy patients were given high-dose intravenous methylprednisolone. TCR V-J signatures able to tell the groups apart were searched for in a discovery cohort of about a hundred patients, of whom roughly 42 had Graves' ophthalmopathy and about 55 had stable Graves' hyperthyroidism. For training and testing, the roughly 100 patients in the discovery cohort were randomly divided in a 7:3 ratio. According to the paper, TCR Vbeta CDR3 sequencing was carried out on 120 to 150 peripheral blood samples, which came from more than 40 ophthalmopathy, fewer than 80 hyperthyroidism and roughly 17 progressor patients. Overall study outcomes, separate from this receptor: A model built on a 13 V-J signature distinguished ophthalmopathy from stable hyperthyroidism, reaching roughly 88% sensitivity and around 81% specificity in cross-validation and 80%/75% in testing. In validation, the model predicted progression to ophthalmopathy a median of roughly 6.5 months before onset, with roughly 70% sensitivity and roughly 73% specificity. No statistical method was used to set the sample size in advance, and investigators knew the group allocation. Most expanded thyroid clonotypes (frequency above 0.001) were also detected in blood, a finding suggesting that blood repertoires may reflect thyroid immune responses.

Ophthalmopathy patients had moderately to severely active disease, Clinical Activity Score of at least 3, NOSPECS grade of at least 4, and duration under 3 months. Patients with uncontrolled infections, other autoimmune diseases, pregnancy or lactation were excluded. Diagnoses relied on clinical symptoms, serum thyroxine and TRAb, thyroid ultrasound and orbital computed tomography. Ficoll-Paque density gradient centrifugation was used to isolate PBMCs from approximately 10 ml of fresh peripheral blood. Trizol reagent was used to extract total RNA, and RNA quality was then checked on an Agilent 2100 Bioanalyzer.

The sample comprised blood. This sequence was found in a young woman with Graves' ophthalmopathy. This sequence uses TRBV15 and TRBJ1-2, and the D gene may be TRBD1, 6 bases matching. The base sequence is TGTGCCACCAGCGGGAGATACACGACAGGTTACTATGGCTACACCTTC. This encodes CATSGRYTTGYYGYTF.